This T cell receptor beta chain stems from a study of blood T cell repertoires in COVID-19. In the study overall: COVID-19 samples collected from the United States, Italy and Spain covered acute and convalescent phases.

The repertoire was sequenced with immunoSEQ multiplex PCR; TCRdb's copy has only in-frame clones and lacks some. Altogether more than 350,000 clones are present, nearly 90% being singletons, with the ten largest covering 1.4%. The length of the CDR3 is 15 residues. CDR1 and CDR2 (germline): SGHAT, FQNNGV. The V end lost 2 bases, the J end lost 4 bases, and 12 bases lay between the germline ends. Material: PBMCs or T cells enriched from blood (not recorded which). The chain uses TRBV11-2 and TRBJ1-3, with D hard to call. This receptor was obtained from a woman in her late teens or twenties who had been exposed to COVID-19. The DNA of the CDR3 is TGTGCCAGCAGCTTACTCCAGAGGGCAGGAAACACCATATATTTT. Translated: CASSLLQRAGNTIYF.